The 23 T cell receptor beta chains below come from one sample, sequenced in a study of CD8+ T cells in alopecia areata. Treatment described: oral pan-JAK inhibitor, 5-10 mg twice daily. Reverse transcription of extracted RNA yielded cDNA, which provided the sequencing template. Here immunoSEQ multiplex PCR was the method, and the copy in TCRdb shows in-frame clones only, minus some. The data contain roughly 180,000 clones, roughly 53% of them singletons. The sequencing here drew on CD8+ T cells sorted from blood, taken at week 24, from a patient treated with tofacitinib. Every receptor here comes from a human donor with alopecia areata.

The CDR3 DNA is TGTGCCAGCAGTGGGGACAGGGGGGGTAATGAGCAGTTCTTC. Residues: CASSGDRGGNEQFF. V usage is TRBV25-1 and J usage is TRBJ2-1, with 11 bases lining up with TRBD1. Germline trimming cut 4 bases from V and 7 bases from J; bases unmatched to any gene: 3. Germline-derived CDR1 and CDR2 are MGHDK and SYGVNS. The CDR3 contains 14 residues.

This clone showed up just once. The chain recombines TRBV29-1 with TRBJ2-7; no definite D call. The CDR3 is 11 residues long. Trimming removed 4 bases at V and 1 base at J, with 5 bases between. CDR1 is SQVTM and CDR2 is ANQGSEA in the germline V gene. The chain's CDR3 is CSVAGSYEQYF. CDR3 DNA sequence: TGCAGCGTTGCAGGATCCTACGAGCAGTACTTC.

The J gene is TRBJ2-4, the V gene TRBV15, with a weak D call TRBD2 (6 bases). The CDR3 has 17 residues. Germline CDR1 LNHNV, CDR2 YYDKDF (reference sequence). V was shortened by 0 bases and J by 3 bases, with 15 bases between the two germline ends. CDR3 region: CATSRDDRGALKNIQYF. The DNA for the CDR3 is TGTGCCACCAGCAGAGACGACCGCGGGGCCCTCAAAAACATTCAGTACTTC. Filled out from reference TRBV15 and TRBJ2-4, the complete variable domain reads DAMVIQNPRYQVTQFGKPVTLSCSQTLNHNVMYWYQQKSSQAPKLLFHYYDKDFNNEADTPDNFQSRRPNTSFCFLDIRSPGLGDTAMYLCATSRDDRGALKNIQYFGAGTRLSVL.

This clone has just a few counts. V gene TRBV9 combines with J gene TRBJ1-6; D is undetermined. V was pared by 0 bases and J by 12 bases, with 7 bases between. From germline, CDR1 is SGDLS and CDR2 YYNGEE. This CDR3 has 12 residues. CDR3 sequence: CASSVEGIPLHF. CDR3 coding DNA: TGTGCCAGCAGCGTAGAGGGAATACCCCTCCACTTT.

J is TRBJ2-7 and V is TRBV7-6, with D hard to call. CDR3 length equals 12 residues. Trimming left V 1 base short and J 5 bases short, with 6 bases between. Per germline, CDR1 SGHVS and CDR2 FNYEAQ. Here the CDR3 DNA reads TGTGCCAGCAGCTTAGTACATGACGAGCAGTACTTC. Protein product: CASSLVHDEQYF.

The CDR3 DNA reads as TGCAGCGTTGAGTGGGCCACTCGGAACGACAATGAGCAGTTCTTC. Protein sequence: CSVEWATRNDNEQFF. The J gene is TRBJ2-1, the V gene TRBV29-1; D ambiguous. Germline CDR1 and CDR2: SQVTM and ANQGSEA. The CDR3 is made up of 15 amino acids. V was pared by 3 bases and J by 5 bases, with 17 bases between.

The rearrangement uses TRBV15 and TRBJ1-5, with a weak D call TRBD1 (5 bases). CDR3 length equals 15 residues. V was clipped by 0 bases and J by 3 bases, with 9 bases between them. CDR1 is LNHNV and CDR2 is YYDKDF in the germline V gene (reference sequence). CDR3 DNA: TGTGCCACCAGCAGAGAGGCAGGGAACAATCAGCCCCAGCATTTT. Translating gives CATSREAGNNQPQHF.

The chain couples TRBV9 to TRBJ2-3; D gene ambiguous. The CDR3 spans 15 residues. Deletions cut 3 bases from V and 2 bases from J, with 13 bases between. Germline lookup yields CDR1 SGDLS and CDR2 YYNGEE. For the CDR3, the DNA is TGTGCCAGCAGCGCAAGAGTCGGATTCACAGATACGCAGTATTTT. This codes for CASSARVGFTDTQYF.

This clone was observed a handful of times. The CDR3 here is CASMTNTEAFF. In DNA form, the CDR3 reads TGTGCCAGCATGACGAACACTGAAGCTTTCTTT. The chain is built from TRBV2 and TRBJ1-1; the D is unclear. This CDR3 comprises 11 residues. The V and J ends lost 7 bases and 1 base respectively, with 4 bases between them. Germline V gives CDR1 SNHLY, CDR2 FYNNEI.

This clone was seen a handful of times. The CDR3 DNA reads TGTGCCAGCAGCGCCCCGTATAAGGACACTGAATCGTACGAGCAGTACTTC. It is translated as CASSAPYKDTESYEQYF. This chain links TRBV7-9 with TRBJ2-7; tentatively, D is TRBD1 (5 bases). The V end lost 5 bases, the J end lost 4 bases, and 24 bases lay between the germline ends. CDR3 length: 17 residues. Germline lookup yields CDR1 SEHNR and CDR2 FQNEAQ (reference sequence).

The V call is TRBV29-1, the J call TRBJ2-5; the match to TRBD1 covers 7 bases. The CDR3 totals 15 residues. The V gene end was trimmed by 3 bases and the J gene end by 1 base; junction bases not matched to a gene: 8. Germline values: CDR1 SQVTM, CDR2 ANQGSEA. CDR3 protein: CSVEWTGPFQETQYF. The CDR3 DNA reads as TGCAGCGTTGAGTGGACAGGTCCCTTCCAAGAGACCCAGTACTTC.

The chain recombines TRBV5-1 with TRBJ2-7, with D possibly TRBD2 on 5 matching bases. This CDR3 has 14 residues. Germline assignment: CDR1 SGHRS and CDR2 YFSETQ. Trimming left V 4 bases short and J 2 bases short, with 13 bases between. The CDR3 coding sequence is TGCGCCAGCAGCCTGGGGAGTGGCCCCTACGAGCAGTACTTC. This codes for CASSLGSGPYEQYF.

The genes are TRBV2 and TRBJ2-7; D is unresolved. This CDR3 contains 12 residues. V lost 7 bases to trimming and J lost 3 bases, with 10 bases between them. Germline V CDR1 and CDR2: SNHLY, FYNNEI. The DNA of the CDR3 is TGTGCCAGCAAAGAGACAAACTACGAGCAGTACTTC. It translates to CASKETNYEQYF.

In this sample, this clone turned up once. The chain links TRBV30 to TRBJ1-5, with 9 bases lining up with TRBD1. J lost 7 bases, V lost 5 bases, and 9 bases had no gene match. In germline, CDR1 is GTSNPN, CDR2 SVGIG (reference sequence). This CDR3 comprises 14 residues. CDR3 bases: TGTGCCTGGGGGGATGGGACAGGGTACCAGCCCCAGCATTTT. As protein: CAWGDGTGYQPQHF.

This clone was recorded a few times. CDR3 protein: CASSLLGTATYEQYF. In DNA, the CDR3 is TGTGCCAGCAGCTTATTGGGGACAGCAACCTACGAGCAGTACTTC. This chain uses TRBV7-2 with TRBJ2-7; 7 bases match TRBD1. J was trimmed by 2 bases and V by 2 bases; bases with no gene match: 6. Germline values: CDR1 SGHTA, CDR2 FQGNSA. This CDR3 comprises 15 residues.

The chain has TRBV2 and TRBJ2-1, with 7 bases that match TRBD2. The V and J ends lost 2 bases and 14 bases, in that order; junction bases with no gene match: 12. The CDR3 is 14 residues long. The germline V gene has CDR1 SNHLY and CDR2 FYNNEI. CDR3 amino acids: CASSEWGGSRGKFF. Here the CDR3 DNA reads TGTGCCAGCAGTGAATGGGGGGGGTCCCGAGGAAAGTTCTTC.

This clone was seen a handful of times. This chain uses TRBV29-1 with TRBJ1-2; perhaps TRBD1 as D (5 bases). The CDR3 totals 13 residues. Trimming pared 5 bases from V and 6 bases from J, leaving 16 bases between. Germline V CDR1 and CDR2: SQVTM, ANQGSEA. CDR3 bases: TGCAGCGTTCTCCCCGAGGACAACGATGGCTACACCTTC. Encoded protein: CSVLPEDNDGYTF.

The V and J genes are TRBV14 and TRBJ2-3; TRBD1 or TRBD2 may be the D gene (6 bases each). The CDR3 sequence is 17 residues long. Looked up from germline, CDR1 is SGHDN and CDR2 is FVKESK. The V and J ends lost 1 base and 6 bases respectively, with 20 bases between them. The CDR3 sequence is CASSQGRGPVARDTQYF. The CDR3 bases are TGTGCCAGCAGCCAAGGACGGGGGCCAGTAGCGCGGGATACGCAGTATTTT.

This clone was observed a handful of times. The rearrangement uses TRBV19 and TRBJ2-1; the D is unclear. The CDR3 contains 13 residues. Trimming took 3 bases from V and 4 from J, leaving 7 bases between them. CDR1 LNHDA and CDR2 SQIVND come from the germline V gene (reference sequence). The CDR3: CASSIVGYNEQFF. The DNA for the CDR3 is TGTGCCAGTAGTATCGTGGGGTACAATGAGCAGTTCTTC.

CDR3 sequence reads: CASSDRGGGAEAFF. CDR3 coding DNA: TGTGCCAGCAGTGATCGAGGGGGAGGTGCTGAAGCTTTCTTT. This chain connects TRBV2 to TRBJ1-1; D is possibly TRBD1 (6 bases). The CDR3 has 14 amino acids. Germline V gene sequence: CDR1 SNHLY, CDR2 FYNNEI. V shed 3 bases and J shed 6 bases, with 14 bases lying between them.

CDR3 in amino acids: CASSPRQGGYEQYF. In DNA form, the CDR3 reads TGTGCCAGCAGCCCCCGACAGGGGGGCTACGAGCAGTACTTC. The chain employs TRBV7-2 and TRBJ2-7, with 9 bases lining up with TRBD1. The CDR3 consists of 14 residues. Trimming took 5 bases from V and 3 from J; bases not matched to a gene: 5. CDR1 and CDR2 from the germline V gene are SGHTA and FQGNSA.

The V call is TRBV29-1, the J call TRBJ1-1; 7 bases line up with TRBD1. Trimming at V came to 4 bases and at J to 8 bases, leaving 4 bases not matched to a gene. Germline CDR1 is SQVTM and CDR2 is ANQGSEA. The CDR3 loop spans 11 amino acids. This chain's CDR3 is CSVVYRGEAFF. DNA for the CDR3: TGCAGCGTTGTCTACAGGGGAGAAGCTTTCTTT.

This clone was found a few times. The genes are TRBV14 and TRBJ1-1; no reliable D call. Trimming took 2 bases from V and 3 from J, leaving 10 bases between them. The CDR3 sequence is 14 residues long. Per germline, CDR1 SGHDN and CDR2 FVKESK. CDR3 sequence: CASSQLGGYTEAFF. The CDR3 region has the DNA TGTGCCAGCAGCCAACTAGGCGGCTACACTGAAGCTTTCTTT.